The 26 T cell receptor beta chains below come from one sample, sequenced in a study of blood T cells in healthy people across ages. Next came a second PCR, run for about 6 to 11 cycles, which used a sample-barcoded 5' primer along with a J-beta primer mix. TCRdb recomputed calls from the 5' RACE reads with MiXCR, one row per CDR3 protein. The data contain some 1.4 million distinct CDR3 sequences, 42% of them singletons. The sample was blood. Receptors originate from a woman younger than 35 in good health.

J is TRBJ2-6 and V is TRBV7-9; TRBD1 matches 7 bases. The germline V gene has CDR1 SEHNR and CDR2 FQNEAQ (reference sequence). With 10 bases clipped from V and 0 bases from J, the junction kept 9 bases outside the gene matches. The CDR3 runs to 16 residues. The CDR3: CATLGDSDSGANVLTF. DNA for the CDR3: TGTGCCACCCTAGGGGACAGTGACTCTGGGGCCAACGTCCTGACTTTC.

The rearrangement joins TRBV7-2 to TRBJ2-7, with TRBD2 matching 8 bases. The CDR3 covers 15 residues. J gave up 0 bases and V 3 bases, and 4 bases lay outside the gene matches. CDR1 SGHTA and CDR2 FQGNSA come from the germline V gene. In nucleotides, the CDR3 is TGTGCCAGCAGCTTCAATAGCGGGGCCTCCTACGAGCAGTACTTC. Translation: CASSFNSGASYEQYF.

CDR3 protein: CASSEIRLAGYYEQYF. DNA of the CDR3: TGTGCCAGCAGTGAAATTCGGCTAGCGGGCTACTACGAGCAGTACTTC. The chain uses TRBV25-1 and TRBJ2-7, with 8 bases lining up with TRBD2. The V gene end was trimmed by 2 bases and the J gene end by 3 bases; junction bases not matched to a gene: 9. This CDR3 contains 16 residues. Per germline, CDR1 MGHDK and CDR2 SYGVNS.

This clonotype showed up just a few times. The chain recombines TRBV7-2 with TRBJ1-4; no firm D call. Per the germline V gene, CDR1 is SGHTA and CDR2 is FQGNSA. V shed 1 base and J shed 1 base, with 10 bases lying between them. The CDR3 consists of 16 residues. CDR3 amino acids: CASSLDLGRTNEKLFF. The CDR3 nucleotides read TGTGCCAGCAGCTTAGACCTAGGCAGAACTAATGAAAAACTGTTTTTT.

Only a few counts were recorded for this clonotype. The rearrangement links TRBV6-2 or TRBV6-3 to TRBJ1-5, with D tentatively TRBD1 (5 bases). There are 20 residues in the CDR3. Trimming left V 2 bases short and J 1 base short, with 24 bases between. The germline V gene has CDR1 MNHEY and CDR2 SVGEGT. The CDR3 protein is CASSYEEGRGVQGSNQPQHF. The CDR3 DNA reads TGTGCCAGCAGTTACGAAGAGGGGCGGGGGGTACAAGGGAGCAATCAGCCCCAGCATTTT.

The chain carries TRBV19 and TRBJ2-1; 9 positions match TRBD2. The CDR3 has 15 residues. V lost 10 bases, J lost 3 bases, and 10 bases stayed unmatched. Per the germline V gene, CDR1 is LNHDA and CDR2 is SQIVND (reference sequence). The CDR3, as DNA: TGTGCCACCGCCACGACTAGCGGAGACTACAATGAGCAGTTCTTC. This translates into CATATTSGDYNEQFF.

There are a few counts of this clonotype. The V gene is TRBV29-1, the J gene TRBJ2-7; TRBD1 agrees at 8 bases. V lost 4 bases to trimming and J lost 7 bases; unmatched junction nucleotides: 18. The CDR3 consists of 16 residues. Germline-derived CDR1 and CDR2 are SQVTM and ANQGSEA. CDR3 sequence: CSVAGGGSRTYNEQYF. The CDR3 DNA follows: TGCAGCGTTGCAGGGGGCGGCAGCCGGACCTACAATGAGCAGTACTTC.

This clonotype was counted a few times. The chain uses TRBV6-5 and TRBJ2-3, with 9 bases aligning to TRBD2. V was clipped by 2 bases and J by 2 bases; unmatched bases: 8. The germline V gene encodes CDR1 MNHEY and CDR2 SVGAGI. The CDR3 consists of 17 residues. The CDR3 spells CASSYQLAGDPTDTQYF. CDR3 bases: TGTGCCAGCAGTTACCAACTAGCGGGTGACCCCACAGATACGCAGTATTTT.

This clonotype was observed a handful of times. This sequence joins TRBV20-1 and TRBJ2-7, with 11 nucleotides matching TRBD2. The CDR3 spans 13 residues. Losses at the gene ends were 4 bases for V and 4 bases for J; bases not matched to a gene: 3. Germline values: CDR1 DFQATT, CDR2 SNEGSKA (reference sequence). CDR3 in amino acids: CSATSGGIYEQYF. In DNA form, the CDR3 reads TGCAGTGCTACTAGCGGGGGGATATACGAGCAGTACTTC.

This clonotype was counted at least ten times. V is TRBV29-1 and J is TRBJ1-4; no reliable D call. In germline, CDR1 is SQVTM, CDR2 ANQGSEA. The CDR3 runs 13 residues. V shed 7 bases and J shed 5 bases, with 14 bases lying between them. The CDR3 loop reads CSALDGINEKLFF. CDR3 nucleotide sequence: TGCAGCGCTTTGGACGGAATCAATGAAAAACTGTTTTTT.

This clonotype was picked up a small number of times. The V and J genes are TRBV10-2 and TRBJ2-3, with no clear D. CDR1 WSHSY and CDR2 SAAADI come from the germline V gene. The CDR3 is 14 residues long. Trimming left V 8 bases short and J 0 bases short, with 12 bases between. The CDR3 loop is CASGFLSSTDTQYF. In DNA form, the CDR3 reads TGCGCCAGCGGGTTTCTATCTAGCACAGATACGCAGTATTTT.

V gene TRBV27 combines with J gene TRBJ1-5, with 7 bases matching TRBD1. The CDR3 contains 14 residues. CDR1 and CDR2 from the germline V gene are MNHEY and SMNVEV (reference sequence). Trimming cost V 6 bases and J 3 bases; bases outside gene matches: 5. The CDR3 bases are TGTGCCAGCAGACACGGGACAGTCAATCAGCCCCAGCATTTT. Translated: CASRHGTVNQPQHF.

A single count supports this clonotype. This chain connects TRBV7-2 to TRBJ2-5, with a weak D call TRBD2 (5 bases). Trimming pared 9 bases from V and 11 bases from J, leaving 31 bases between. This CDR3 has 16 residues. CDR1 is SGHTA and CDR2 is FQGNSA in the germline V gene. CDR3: CARRVYVGAAVNEQYF. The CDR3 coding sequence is TGTGCCAGAAGAGTGTACGTTGGAGCGGCGGTCAATGAGCAGTACTTC. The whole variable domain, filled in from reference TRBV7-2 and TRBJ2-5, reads GAGVSQSPSNKVTEKGKDVELRCDPISGHTALYWYRQSLGQGLEFLIYFQGNSAPDKSGLPSDRFSAERTGGSVSTLTIQRTQQEDSAVYLCARRVYVGAAVNEQYFGPGTRLLVL.

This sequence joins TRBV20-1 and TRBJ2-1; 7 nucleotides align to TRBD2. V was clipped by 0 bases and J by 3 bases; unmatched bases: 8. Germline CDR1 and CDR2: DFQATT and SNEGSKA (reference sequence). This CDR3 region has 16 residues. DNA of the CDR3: TGCAGTGCTAGAGATCACGGGACGGGGGGCTACAATGAGCAGTTCTTC. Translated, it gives CSARDHGTGGYNEQFF.

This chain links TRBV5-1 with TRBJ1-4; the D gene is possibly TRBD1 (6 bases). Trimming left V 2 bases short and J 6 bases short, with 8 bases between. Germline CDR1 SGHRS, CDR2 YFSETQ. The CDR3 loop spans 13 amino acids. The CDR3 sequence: CASSFGGDEKLFF. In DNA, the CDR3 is TGCGCCAGCAGCTTTGGGGGCGATGAAAAACTGTTTTTT.

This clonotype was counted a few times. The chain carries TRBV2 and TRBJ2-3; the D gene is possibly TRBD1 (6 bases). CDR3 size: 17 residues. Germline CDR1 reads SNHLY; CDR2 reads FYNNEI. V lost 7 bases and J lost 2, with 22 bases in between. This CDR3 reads CASTKTRGKSDTDTQYF. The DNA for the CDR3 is TGTGCCAGCACCAAAACTAGGGGGAAGTCGGACACAGATACGCAGTATTTT.

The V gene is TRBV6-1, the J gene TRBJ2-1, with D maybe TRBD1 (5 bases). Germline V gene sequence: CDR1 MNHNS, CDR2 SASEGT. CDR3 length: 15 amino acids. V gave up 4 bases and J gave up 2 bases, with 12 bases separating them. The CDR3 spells CASSVVQGTYNEQFF. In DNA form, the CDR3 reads TGTGCCAGCAGTGTAGTCCAGGGAACCTACAATGAGCAGTTCTTC.

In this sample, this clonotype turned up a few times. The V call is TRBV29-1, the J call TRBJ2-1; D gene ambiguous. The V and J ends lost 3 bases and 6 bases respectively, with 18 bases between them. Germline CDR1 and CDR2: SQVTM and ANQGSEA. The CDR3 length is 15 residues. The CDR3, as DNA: TGCAGCGTTGATTCGTCAATTTCAATAGGCAATGAGCAGTTCTTC. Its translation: CSVDSSISIGNEQFF.

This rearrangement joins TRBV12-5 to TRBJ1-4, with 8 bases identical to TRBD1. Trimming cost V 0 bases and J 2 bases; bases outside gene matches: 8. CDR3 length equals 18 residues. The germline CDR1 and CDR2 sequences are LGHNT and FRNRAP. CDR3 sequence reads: CASGLVAAGGVTNEKLFF. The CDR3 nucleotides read TGTGCTAGTGGTTTGGTAGCGGCAGGGGGCGTCACTAATGAAAAACTGTTTTTT.

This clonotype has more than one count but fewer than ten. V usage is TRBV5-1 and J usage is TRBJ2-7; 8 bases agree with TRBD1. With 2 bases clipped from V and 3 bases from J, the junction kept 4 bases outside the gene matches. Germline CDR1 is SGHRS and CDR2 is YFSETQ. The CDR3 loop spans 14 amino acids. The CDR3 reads CASSFVDRDYEQYF. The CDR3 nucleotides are TGCGCCAGCAGCTTCGTGGACAGGGACTACGAGCAGTACTTC.

This CDR3 is CASSPPRQHNTDTQYF. In DNA, the CDR3 is TGCGCCAGCAGCCCACCTCGGCAGCATAACACAGATACGCAGTATTTT. This chain connects TRBV5-1 to TRBJ2-3; no definite D call. The CDR3 consists of 16 residues. CDR1 and CDR2 (germline): SGHRS, YFSETQ. Trimming took 4 bases from V and 2 from J, leaving 17 bases between them.

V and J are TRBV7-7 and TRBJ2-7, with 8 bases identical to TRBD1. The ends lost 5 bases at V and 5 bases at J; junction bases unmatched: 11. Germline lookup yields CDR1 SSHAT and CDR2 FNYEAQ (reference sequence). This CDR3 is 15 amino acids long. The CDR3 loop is CASSRGTGGLNEQYF. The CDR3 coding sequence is TGTGCCAGCAGCCGGGGGACAGGCGGCCTCAACGAGCAGTACTTC.

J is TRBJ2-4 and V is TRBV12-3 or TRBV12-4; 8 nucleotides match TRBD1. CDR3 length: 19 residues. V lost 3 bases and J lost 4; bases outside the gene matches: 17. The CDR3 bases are TGTGCCAGCAGTTTTAGCTTGGAGGGGGACAGGAAGGAAAAAAACATTCAGTACTTC. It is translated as CASSFSLEGDRKEKNIQYF.

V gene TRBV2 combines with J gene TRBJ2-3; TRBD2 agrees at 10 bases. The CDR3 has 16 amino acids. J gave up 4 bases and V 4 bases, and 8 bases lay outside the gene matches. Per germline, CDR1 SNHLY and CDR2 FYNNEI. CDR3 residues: CASSVGSGRSADTQYF. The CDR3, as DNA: TGTGCCAGCAGTGTAGGTAGCGGGAGGTCAGCAGATACGCAGTATTTT.

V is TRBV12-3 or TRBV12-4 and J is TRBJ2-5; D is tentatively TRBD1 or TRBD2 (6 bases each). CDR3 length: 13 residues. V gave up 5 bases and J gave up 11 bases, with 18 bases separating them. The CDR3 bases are TGTGCCAGCAGTGTAGGGGGGAACAATGAGCAGTACTTC. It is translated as CASSVGGNNEQYF.

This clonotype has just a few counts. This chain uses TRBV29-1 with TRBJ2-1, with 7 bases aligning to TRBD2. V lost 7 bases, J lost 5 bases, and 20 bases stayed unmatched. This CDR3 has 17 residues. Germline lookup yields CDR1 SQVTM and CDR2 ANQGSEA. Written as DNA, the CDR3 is TGCAGCGGACTGGGGGAGGGCGGGAGAACAAGGAACAATGAGCAGTTCTTC. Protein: CSGLGEGGRTRNNEQFF.